What follows is one T cell receptor beta chain and its context. Its antigen is unknown. The V gene's germline CDR1 is SGHRS and CDR2 YFSETQ. This CDR3 contains 15 residues. This sample is drawn from a study of monozygotic twins with inflammatory bowel disease. Overall study results and limits: Relative to healthy twins, IBD patients had fewer clonotypes in common with others, a gap that was especially apparent with disease activity.

Addition of UMIs with a 6-nucleotide sample barcode was achieved by template switching. Reanalyzing the 5' RACE reads, TCRdb keeps one entry per CDR3 protein, without DNA. The sample has approximately 390,000 distinct CDR3 sequences. This sequence joins TRBV5-1 and TRBJ1-4. The TCR comes from a human donor with ulcerative colitis or Crohn's disease, or a healthy co-twin of an affected twin (not recorded which). Sequenced sample: blood. The CDR3 region is CASSLDRRANEKLFF.